This is a list of T cell receptor beta chains from one sample in a study of blood T cell repertoires in COVID-19. The table came from immunoSEQ multiplex PCR; TCRdb's copy has only in-frame clones and leaves some out. The repertoire holds some 330,000 clones, with 75% to 90% as singletons. Specimen: PBMCs or T cells enriched from blood (not recorded which). These receptors were taken from a man aged 30-40 years who had recovered from COVID-19. Each CDR3 is given with its conserved first and last residue. D genes are given only for firm matches. The size field is filled for only some rows; it gives once, few, many or a size class.

j_call clone_size v_call d_call cdr3_aa cdr3_nt
TRBJ2-1 . TRBV11-2 TRBD2 CASSLWRLAGAKGSNEQFF TGTGCCAGCAGCTTATGGCGGCTAGCGGGGGCCAAAGGGTCGAATGAGCAGTTCTTC
TRBJ2-7 . TRBV6-2/TRBV6-3 TRBD2 CASSSPSGGPYEQYF TGTGCCAGCAGTTCTCCTAGCGGGGGCCCCTACGAGCAGTACTTC
TRBJ2-7 . TRBV28 . CASSLSGRYEQYF TGTGCCAGCAGTTTATCTGGCAGATACGAGCAGTACTTC
TRBJ2-2 . TRBV27 . CASSWQGYDTGELFF TGTGCCAGCAGTTGGCAGGGGTATGACACCGGGGAGCTGTTTTTT
TRBJ1-4 few TRBV5-1 . CASSPREGGEKLFF TGCGCCAGCAGCCCTCGGGAGGGCGGGGAAAAACTGTTTTTT
TRBJ1-1 . TRBV5-5 . CASSPGRGRNTEAFF TGTGCCAGCAGCCCTGGGCGGGGGAGGAACACTGAAGCTTTCTTT
TRBJ2-1 . TRBV19 TRBD2 CASSIQRGAKGYNEQFF TGTGCCAGTAGTATCCAGCGGGGGGCCAAAGGATACAATGAGCAGTTCTTC
TRBJ1-1 . TRBV2 TRBD1 CASTDDRGLGEAFF TGTGCCAGCACCGATGACAGGGGACTGGGTGAAGCTTTCTTT
TRBJ1-3 few TRBV30 . CACSLAAGNTIYF TGTGCCTGCAGTTTAGCTGCTGGAAACACCATATATTTT
TRBJ2-5 few TRBV18 . CASSFRDQETQYF TGTGCCAGCTCTTTCCGCGACCAAGAGACCCAGTACTTC